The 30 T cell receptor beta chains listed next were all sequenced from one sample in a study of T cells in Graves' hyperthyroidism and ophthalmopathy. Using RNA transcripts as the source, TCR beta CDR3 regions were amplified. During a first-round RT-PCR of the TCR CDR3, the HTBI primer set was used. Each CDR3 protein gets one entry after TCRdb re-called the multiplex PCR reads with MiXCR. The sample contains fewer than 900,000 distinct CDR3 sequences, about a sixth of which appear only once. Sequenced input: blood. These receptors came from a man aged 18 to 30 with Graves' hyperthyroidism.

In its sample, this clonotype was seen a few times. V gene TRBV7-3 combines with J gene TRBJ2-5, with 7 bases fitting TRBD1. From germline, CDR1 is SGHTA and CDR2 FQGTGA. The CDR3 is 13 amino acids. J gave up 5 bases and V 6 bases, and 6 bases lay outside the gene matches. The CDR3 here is CASSQGGWETQYF. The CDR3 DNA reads TGTGCCAGCAGTCAAGGGGGCTGGGAGACCCAGTACTTC.

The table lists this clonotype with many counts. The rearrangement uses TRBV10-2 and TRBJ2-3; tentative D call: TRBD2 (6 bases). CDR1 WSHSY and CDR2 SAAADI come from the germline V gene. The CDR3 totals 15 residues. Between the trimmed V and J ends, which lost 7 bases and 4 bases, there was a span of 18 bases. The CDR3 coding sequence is TGCGCCAGCATCGATCCGGGACTGGGACCAGATACGCAGTATTTT. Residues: CASIDPGLGPDTQYF.

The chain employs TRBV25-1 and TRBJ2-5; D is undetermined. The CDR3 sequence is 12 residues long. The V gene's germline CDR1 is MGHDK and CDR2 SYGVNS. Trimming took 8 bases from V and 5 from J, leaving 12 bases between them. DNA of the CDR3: TGTGCCAGCTCGGCTCTTCGGGAGACCCAGTACTTC. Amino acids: CASSALRETQYF.

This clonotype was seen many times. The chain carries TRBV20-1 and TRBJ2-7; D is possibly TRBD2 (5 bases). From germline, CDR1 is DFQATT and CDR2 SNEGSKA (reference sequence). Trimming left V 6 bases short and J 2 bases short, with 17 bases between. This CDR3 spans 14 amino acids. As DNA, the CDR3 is TGCAGTGCACCCGCCTCGCGGGCCCCCTACGAGCAGTACTTC. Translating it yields CSAPASRAPYEQYF.

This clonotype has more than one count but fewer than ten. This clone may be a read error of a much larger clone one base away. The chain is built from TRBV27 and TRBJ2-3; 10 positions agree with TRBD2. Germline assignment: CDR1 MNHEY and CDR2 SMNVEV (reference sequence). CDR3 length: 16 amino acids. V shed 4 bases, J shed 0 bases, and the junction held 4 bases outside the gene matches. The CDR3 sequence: CASSYPAGGSTDTQYF. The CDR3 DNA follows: TGTGCCAGCAGTTATCCAGCGGGAGGGAGCACAGATACGCAGTATTTT.

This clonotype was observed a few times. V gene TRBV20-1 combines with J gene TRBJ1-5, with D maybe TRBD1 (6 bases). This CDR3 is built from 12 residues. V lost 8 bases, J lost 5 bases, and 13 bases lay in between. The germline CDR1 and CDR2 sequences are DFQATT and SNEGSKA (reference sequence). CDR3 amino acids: CSQGLKDQPQHF. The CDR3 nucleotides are TGCAGTCAGGGGCTTAAAGATCAGCCCCAGCATTTT.

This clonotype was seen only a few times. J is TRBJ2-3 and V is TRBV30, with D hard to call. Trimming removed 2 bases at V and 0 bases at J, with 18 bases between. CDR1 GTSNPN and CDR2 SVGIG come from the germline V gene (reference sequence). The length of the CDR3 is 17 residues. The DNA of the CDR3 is TGTGCCTGGAGTAAACCCTTGGGGAACCCTAGCACAGATACGCAGTATTTT. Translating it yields CAWSKPLGNPSTDTQYF.

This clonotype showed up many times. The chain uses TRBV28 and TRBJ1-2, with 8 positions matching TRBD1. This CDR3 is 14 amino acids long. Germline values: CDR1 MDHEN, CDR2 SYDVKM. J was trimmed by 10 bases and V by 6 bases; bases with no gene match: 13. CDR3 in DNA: TGTGCCAGCAGGGCTTCGGACAGGGTTGAAATCTACACCTTC. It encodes CASRASDRVEIYTF.

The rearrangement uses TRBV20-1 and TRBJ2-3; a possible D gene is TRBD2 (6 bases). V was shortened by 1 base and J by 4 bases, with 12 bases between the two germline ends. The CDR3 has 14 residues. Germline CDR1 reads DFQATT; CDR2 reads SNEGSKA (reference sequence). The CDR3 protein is CSARGGSGADTQYF. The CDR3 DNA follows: TGCAGTGCTAGAGGCGGTAGCGGAGCAGATACGCAGTATTTT.

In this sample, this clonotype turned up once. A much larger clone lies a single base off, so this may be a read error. CDR3 residues: CAVLGGTSGAYNEQFF. The CDR3 DNA reads TGTGCCGTCCTCGGAGGGACTAGCGGAGCCTACAATGAGCAGTTCTTC. V and J are TRBV30 and TRBJ2-1; 11 bases line up with TRBD2. Germline V lookup: CDR1 GTSNPN, CDR2 SVGIG (reference sequence). This CDR3 contains 16 residues. Trimming cost V 8 bases and J 2 bases; bases outside gene matches: 11.

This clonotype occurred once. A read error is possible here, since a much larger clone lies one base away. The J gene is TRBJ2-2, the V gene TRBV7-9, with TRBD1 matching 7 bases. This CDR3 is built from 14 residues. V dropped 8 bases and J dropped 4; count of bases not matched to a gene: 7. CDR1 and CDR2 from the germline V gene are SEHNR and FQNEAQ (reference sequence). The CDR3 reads CASGNRGSTGELFF. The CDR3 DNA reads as TGTGCCAGCGGGAACAGGGGAAGCACCGGGGAGCTGTTTTTT. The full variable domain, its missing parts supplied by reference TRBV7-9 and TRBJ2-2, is DTGVSQNPRHKITKRGQNVTFRCDPISEHNRLYWYRQTLGQGPEFLTYFQNEAQLEKSRLLSDRFSAERPKGSFSTLEIQRTEQGDSAMYLCASGNRGSTGELFFGEGSRLTVL.

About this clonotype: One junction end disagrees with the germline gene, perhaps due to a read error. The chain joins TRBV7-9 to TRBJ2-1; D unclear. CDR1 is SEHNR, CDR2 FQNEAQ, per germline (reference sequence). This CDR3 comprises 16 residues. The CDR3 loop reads CASSLSSAALYNKQFF. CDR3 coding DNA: TGTGCCAGCAGCTTAAGTTCTGCGGCCCTGTACAATAAGCAGTTCTTC.

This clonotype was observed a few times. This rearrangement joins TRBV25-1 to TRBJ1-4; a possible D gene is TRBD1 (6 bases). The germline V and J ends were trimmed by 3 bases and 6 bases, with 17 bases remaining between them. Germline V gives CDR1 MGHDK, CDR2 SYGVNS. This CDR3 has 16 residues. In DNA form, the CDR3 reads TGTGCCAGCAGTGACCCCCAGGACAGCCTTGATGAAAAACTGTTTTTT. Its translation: CASSDPQDSLDEKLFF.

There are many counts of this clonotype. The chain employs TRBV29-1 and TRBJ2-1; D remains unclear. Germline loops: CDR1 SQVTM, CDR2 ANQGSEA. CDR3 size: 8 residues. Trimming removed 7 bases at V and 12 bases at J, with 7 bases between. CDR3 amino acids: CSADGQFF. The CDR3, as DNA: TGCAGCGCCGACGGGCAGTTCTTC.

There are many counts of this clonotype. CDR3 in DNA: TGTGCCAGCAGCTTGGGCGTCGGGGGATCCGGGGAGCTGTTTTTT. Residues: CASSLGVGGSGELFF. This chain connects TRBV7-9 to TRBJ2-2; D perhaps matches TRBD2 (6 bases). CDR3 length: 15 amino acids. V gave up 3 bases and J gave up 6 bases, with 14 bases separating them. In germline, CDR1 is SEHNR, CDR2 FQNEAQ (reference sequence).

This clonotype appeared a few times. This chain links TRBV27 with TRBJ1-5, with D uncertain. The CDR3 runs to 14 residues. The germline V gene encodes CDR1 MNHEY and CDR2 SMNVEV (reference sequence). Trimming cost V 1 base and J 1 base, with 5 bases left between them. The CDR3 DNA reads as TGTGCCAGCAGTTTATGGGCAAGCAATCAGCCCCAGCATTTT. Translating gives CASSLWASNQPQHF.

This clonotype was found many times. This CDR3 reads CASSLFVTFYEQYF. The CDR3, as DNA: TGTGCCAGCAGTTTATTTGTTACCTTCTACGAGCAGTACTTC. V is TRBV28 and J is TRBJ2-7; the D is unclear. The CDR3 runs to 14 residues. V was cut by 1 base and J by 3 bases, with 10 bases left in between. The germline V gene has CDR1 MDHEN and CDR2 SYDVKM.

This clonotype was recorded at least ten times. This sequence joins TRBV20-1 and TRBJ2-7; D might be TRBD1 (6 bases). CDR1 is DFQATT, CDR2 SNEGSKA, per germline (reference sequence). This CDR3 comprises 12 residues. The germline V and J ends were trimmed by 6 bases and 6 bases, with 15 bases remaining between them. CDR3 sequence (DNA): TGCAGTGCCGGCCTAACAGGGTTCGAGCAGTACTTC. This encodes CSAGLTGFEQYF.

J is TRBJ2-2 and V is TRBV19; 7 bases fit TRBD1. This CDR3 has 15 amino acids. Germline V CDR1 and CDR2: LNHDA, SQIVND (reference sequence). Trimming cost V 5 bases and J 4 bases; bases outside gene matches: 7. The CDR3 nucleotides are TGTGCCAGTAGTCCAATGACAGGGCCCACCGGGGAGCTGTTTTTT. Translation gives CASSPMTGPTGELFF.

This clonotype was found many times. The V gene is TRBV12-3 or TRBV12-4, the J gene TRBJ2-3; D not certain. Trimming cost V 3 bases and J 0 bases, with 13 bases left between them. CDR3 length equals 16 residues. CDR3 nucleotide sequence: TGTGCCAGCAGTTTTGTGGGGTTCGGTAGCACAGATACGCAGTATTTT. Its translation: CASSFVGFGSTDTQYF.

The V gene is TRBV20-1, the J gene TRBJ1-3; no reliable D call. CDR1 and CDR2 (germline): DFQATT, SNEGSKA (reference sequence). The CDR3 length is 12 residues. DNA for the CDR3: TGCACCGCTAGGAGCTCTGGAAACACCATATATTTT. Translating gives CTARSSGNTIYF.

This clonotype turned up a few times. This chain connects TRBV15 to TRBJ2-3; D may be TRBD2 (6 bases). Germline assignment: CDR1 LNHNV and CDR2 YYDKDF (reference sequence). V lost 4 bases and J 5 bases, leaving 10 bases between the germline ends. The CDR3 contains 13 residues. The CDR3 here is CATSISGRDTQYF. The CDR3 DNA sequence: TGTGCCACCAGCATATCCGGGAGAGATACGCAGTATTTT.

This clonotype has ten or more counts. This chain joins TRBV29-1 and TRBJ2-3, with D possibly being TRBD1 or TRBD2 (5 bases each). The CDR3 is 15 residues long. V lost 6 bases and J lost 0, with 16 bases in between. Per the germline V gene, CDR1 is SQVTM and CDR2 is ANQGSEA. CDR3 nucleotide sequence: TGCAGCGTGGGACCTGACGGACCTAGCACAGATACGCAGTATTTT. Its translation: CSVGPDGPSTDTQYF.

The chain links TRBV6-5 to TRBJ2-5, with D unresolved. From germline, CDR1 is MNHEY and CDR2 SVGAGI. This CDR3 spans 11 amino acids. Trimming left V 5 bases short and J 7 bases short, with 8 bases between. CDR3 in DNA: TGTGCCAGCAGTCACGGTGGGACCCAGTACTTC. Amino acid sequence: CASSHGGTQYF.

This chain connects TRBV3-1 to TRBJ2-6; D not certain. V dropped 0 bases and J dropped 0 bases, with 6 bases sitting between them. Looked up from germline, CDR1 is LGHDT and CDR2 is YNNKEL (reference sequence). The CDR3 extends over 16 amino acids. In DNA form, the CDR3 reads TGTGCCAGCAGCCAAGACTATAGCTCTGGGGCCAACGTCCTGACTTTC. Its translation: CASSQDYSSGANVLTF.

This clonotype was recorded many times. The CDR3 bases are TGTGCCAGCTCACCGGCTGGGCGGAACACTGAAGCTTTCTTT. It is translated as CASSPAGRNTEAFF. The rearrangement joins TRBV18 to TRBJ1-1; D is uncertain. The CDR3 has 14 amino acids. Per germline, CDR1 KGHSH and CDR2 LQKENI. The V end lost 3 bases, the J end lost 1 base, and 9 bases lay between the germline ends. The entire variable domain, with the rest obtained from reference TRBV18 and TRBJ1-1, is as follows: NAGVMQNPRHLVRRRGQEARLRCSPMKGHSHVYWYRQLPEEGLKFMVYLQKENIIDESGMPKERFSAEFPKEGPSILRIQQVVRGDSAAYFCASSPAGRNTEAFFGQGTRLTVV.

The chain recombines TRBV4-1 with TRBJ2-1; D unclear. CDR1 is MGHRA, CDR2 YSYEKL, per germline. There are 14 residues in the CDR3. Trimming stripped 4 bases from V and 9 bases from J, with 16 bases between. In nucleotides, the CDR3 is TGCGCCAGCAGCCTACCGGGCGAAAGTCGTGAGCAGTTCTTC. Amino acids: CASSLPGESREQFF.

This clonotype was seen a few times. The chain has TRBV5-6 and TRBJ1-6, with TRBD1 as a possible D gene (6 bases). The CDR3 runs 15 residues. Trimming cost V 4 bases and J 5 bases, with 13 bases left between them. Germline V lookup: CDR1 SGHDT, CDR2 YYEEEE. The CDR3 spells CASSLTDSNNSPLHF. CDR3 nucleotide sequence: TGTGCCAGCAGCCTGACGGACAGCAATAATTCACCCCTCCACTTT.

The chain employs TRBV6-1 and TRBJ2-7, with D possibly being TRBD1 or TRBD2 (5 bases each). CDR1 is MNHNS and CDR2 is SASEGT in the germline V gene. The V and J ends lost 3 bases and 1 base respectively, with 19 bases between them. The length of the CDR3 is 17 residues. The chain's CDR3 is CASSESAGSLISYEQYF. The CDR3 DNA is TGTGCCAGCAGTGAGTCGGCAGGGAGCCTAATATCCTACGAGCAGTACTTC.

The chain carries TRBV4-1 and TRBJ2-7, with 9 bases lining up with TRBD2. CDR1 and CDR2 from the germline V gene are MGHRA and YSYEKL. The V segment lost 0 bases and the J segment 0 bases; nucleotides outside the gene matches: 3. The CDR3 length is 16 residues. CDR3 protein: CASSQEDSGSSYEQYF. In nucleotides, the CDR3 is TGCGCCAGCAGCCAAGAGGATAGCGGGAGCTCCTACGAGCAGTACTTC.